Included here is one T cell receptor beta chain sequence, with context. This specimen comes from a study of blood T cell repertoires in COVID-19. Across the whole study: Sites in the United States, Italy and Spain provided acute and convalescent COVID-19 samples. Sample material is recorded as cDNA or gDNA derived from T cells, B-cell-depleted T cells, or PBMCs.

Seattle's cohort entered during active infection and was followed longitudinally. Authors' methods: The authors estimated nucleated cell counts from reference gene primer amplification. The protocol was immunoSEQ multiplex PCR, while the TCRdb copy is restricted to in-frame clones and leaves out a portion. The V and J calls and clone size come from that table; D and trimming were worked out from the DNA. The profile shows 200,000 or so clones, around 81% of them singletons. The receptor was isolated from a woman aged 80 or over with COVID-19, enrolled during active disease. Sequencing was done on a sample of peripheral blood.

In nucleotides, the CDR3 is TGTGCCAGCAGCCAAGTCCCTAGCAGACCCGAGCAGTTCTTC. Encoded protein: CASSQVPSRPEQFF. The genes are TRBV3-1 (or the pseudogene TRBV3-2) and TRBJ2-1, with a tentative D call TRBD2 (5 bases). Germline CDR1 and CDR2: LGHDT and YNNKEL (reference sequence). Trimming left V 1 base short and J 10 bases short, with 14 bases between. The length of the CDR3 is 14 residues.